Below, 18 T cell receptor beta chains from the same sample are listed, as sequenced in a study of sequential checkpoint blockade in melanoma. Treatment reported: randomized to nivolumab then ipilimumab (arm A) or the reverse (arm B). Generated by immunoSEQ multiplex PCR, the TCRdb table keeps only in-frame clones and is missing some. The table records 30,000 or so clones, 65% to 90% of them present only once. The sample here was CD8+ T cells sorted from blood (inferred from file names), taken from a patient given nivolumab and ipilimumab in sequence. These receptors came from a human donor with melanoma.

The chain recombines TRBV28 with TRBJ2-1; a possible D gene is TRBD1 (6 bases). The CDR3 consists of 14 residues. V was shortened by 0 bases and J by 12 bases, with 15 bases between the two germline ends. Germline V gene sequence: CDR1 MDHEN, CDR2 SYDVKM. CDR3 in DNA: TGTGCCAGCAGTTTATGGGTTCAGGGGACGGGGCAGTTCTTC. It encodes CASSLWVQGTGQFF.

About this clone: Other nucleotide sequences in the sample specify the same CDR3. V gene TRBV9 combines with J gene TRBJ2-7; 9 bases agree with TRBD2. From germline, CDR1 is SGDLS and CDR2 YYNGEE. The trim removed 0 bases at V and 4 bases at J, leaving 2 bases unmatched. The CDR3 is 14 residues long. CDR3 amino acids: CASSVAAGGYEQYF. DNA for the CDR3: TGTGCCAGCAGCGTAGCGGCGGGAGGGTACGAGCAGTACTTC.

The chain uses TRBV28 and TRBJ2-7; 9 nucleotides align to TRBD1. The CDR3 length is 16 residues. The germline V gene encodes CDR1 MDHEN and CDR2 SYDVKM. Trimming removed 3 bases from V and 5 bases from J; junction bases left unmatched: 11. The chain's CDR3 is CASSFGTGLLRDEQYF. Here the CDR3 DNA reads TGTGCCAGCAGTTTCGGGACAGGGCTTCTCAGGGACGAGCAGTACTTC.

This rearrangement joins TRBV4-3 to TRBJ2-2; a weak D match, TRBD1 (5 bases). The V end was cut by 1 base, the J end by 5 bases, with 11 bases between. Germline CDR1 is LGHNA and CDR2 is YSLEER. This CDR3 is 15 amino acids long. CDR3 region: CASSQGAWTTGELFF. The CDR3 nucleotides read TGCGCCAGCAGCCAAGGGGCATGGACAACCGGGGAGCTGTTTTTT.

The CDR3 nucleotides read TGCGCCAGCAGTGGGAGTGTATCGGGGGCGCGACTAGCGGGGGCGCAGCTGGATACGCAGTATTTT. This codes for CASSGSVSGARLAGAQLDTQYF. The chain couples TRBV10-2 to TRBJ2-3; 12 bases fit TRBD2. V lost 4 bases, J lost 6 bases, and 26 bases stayed unmatched. Germline V gene sequence: CDR1 WSHSY, CDR2 SAAADI. This CDR3 comprises 22 residues.

In this sample, this clone turned up once. This chain connects TRBV5-5 to TRBJ2-7; the D gene is possibly TRBD2 (6 bases). The CDR3 runs to 18 residues. The V end was cut by 4 bases, the J end by 2 bases, with 25 bases between. CDR1 SGHKS and CDR2 YYEKEE come from the germline V gene (reference sequence). The CDR3 DNA follows: TGTGCCAGCAGCCGGGGAAGGGGCGAGCGGGCATACGCCTACGAGCAGTACTTC. Amino acid sequence: CASSRGRGERAYAYEQYF.

The chain links TRBV18 to TRBJ2-2; 8 bases align to TRBD1. V lost 8 bases and J lost 4; bases outside the gene matches: 9. This CDR3 comprises 15 residues. Germline V gene sequence: CDR1 KGHSH, CDR2 LQKENI. The CDR3 spells CASQGTGGFTGELFF. The CDR3 DNA reads as TGTGCCAGCCAAGGGACAGGCGGCTTCACCGGGGAGCTGTTTTTT.

This chain connects TRBV27 to TRBJ1-2, with a weak D call TRBD1 (6 bases). Germline V gene sequence: CDR1 MNHEY, CDR2 SMNVEV (reference sequence). The CDR3 spans 13 residues. Between the trimmed V and J ends, which lost 6 bases and 4 bases, there was a span of 12 bases. CDR3 coding DNA: TGTGCCAGCAGCACAGGGAGCGGCTATGGCTACACCTTC. Translation: CASSTGSGYGYTF.

The V and J genes are TRBV2 and TRBJ1-5; D remains unclear. The V end was cut by 6 bases, the J end by 0 bases, with 9 bases between. In germline, CDR1 is SNHLY, CDR2 FYNNEI. The CDR3 totals 14 residues. The CDR3 here is CASRGVNSNQPQHF. The CDR3 DNA reads TGTGCCAGCAGGGGAGTAAATAGCAATCAGCCCCAGCATTTT.

The chain combines TRBV10-1 with TRBJ2-5; 9 bases are shared with TRBD2. Germline CDR1 WNHNN, CDR2 SYGVQD (reference sequence). CDR3 length: 14 amino acids. The J segment lost 3 bases and the V segment lost 2 bases, leaving 1 base of the junction unmatched. The CDR3 coding sequence is TGCGCCAGCAGTGAGGTAGCGGGAGAAGAGACCCAGTACTTC. Its translation is CASSEVAGEETQYF.

The J gene is TRBJ2-2, the V gene TRBV27; 9 nucleotides agree with TRBD2. Germline lookup yields CDR1 MNHEY and CDR2 SMNVEV (reference sequence). The CDR3 is 13 amino acids. The V gene end was trimmed by 10 bases and the J gene end by 3 bases; junction bases not matched to a gene: 3. The CDR3 bases are TGTGCCACAGCGGGAGGAGACACCGGGGAGCTGTTTTTT. It specifies CATAGGDTGELFF.

V usage is TRBV7-9 and J usage is TRBJ2-1; 13 bases are a match to TRBD2. V trimming: 5 bases; J trimming: 0 bases; junction bases outside the gene matches: 7. The length of the CDR3 is 18 residues. CDR1 and CDR2 (germline): SEHNR, FQNEAQ (reference sequence). CDR3 nucleotides: TGTGCCAGCAGCCGGGGACTAGCGGGAACCAGCTCCTACAATGAGCAGTTCTTC. Encoded protein: CASSRGLAGTSSYNEQFF.

V gene TRBV6-4 combines with J gene TRBJ2-3, with 14 bases fitting TRBD2. Looked up from germline, CDR1 is MRHNA and CDR2 is SNTAGT. The CDR3 totals 19 residues. V lost 6 bases and J lost 6; bases outside the gene matches: 17. The chain's CDR3 is CASRPPGGLAGVLSDTQYF. CDR3 bases: TGTGCCAGCAGGCCCCCTGGGGGACTAGCGGGAGTATTATCCGATACGCAGTATTTT.

The chain is built from TRBV2 and TRBJ2-3, with a possible D match to TRBD2 (6 bases). The V gene lost 8 bases and the J gene lost 2 bases, with 14 bases spanning the gap. CDR1 and CDR2 (germline): SNHLY, FYNNEI. The CDR3 loop spans 14 amino acids. CDR3 bases: TGTGCCAGCGGGGGGTGGTCGTTCACAGATACGCAGTATTTT. Translated, it gives CASGGWSFTDTQYF.

This clone has a handful of counts. This chain connects TRBV4-1 to TRBJ1-1; weak D call: TRBD1 (6 bases). Germline CDR1 is MGHRA and CDR2 is YSYEKL. Trimming stripped 4 bases from V and 4 bases from J, with 10 bases between. The CDR3 runs 13 residues. The CDR3 coding sequence is TGCGCCAGCAGCCGGCAGGGGTTCACTGAAGCTTTCTTT. Its translation: CASSRQGFTEAFF.

The chain's CDR3 is CATSRGLAGGDNEQFF. DNA for the CDR3: TGTGCCACCAGCAGAGGACTAGCGGGAGGGGACAATGAGCAGTTCTTC. The V and J genes are TRBV15 and TRBJ2-1; 14 nucleotides agree with TRBD2. V was pared by 1 base and J by 5 bases, with 1 base of the junction left unmatched. Looked up from germline, CDR1 is LNHNV and CDR2 is YYDKDF (reference sequence). The CDR3 loop spans 16 amino acids.

The V gene is TRBV23-1, the J gene TRBJ2-1; 13 bases fit TRBD2. TRBV23-1 is placed among ORFs of uncertain function. The CDR3 consists of 15 residues. V shed 2 bases, J shed 6 bases, and the junction held 1 base outside the gene matches. The CDR3 DNA is TGCGCCAGCAGTCAAGGGACTAGCGGGATCAATGAGCAGTTCTTC. Protein sequence: CASSQGTSGINEQFF.

The chain carries TRBV9 and TRBJ1-1; perhaps TRBD1 as D (6 bases). V was shortened by 8 bases and J by 2 bases, with 16 bases between the two germline ends. CDR3 length equals 14 residues. From germline, CDR1 is SGDLS and CDR2 YYNGEE. DNA of the CDR3: TGTGCCAGTGGTGCAGGGGTTAAAAACACTGAAGCTTTCTTT. It translates to CASGAGVKNTEAFF.